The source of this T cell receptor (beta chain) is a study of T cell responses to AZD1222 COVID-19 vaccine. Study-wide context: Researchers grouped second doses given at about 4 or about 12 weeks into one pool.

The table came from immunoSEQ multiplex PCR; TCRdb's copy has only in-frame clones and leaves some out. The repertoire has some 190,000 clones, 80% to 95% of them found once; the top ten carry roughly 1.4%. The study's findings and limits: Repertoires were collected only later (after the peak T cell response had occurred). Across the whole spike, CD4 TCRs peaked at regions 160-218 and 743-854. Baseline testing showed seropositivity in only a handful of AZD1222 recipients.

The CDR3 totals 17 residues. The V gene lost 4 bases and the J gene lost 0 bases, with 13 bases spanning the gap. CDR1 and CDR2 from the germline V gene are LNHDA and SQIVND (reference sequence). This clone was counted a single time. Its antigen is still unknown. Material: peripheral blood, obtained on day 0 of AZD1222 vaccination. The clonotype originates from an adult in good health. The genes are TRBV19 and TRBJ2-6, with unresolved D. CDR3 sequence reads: CASSNTPLPSGANVLTF. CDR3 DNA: TGTGCCAGTAGTAACACCCCACTCCCCTCTGGGGCCAACGTCCTGACTTTC.